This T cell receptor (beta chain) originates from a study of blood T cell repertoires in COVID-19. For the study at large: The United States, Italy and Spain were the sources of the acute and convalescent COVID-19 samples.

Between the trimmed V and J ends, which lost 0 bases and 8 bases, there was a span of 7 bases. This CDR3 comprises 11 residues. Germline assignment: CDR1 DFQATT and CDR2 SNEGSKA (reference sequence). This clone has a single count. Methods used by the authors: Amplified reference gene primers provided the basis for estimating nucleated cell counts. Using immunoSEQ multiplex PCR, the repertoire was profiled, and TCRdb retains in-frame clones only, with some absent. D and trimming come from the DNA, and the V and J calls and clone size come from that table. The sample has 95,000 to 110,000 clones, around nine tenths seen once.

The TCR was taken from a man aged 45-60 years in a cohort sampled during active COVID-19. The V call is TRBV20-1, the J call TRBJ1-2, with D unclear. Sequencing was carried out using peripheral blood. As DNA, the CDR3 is TGCAGTGCTAGAGAAAGAGGGGGCTACACCTTC. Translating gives CSARERGGYTF.